Listed here is a single T cell receptor (beta chain). What it binds is unknown. The CDR3 length is 17 residues. Trimming pared 3 bases from V and 8 bases from J, leaving 23 bases between. Germline-derived CDR1 and CDR2 are MNHEY and SMNVEV (reference sequence). Second doses were pooled across both intervals (about 4 or about 12 weeks). The data stem from a study of T cell responses to AZD1222 COVID-19 vaccine. Clones were sequenced by immunoSEQ multiplex PCR, and TCRdb holds only the in-frame ones, with some missing. This sample carries 120,000 or so clones, more than 75% of them seen once, and the ten largest clones take roughly 3.8%. Study-level points and caveats: Spike-specific TCR breadth rose after two AZD1222 doses, and depth rose as well.

The clonotype comes from an adult who received the AZD1222 COVID-19 vaccine. V gene TRBV27 combines with J gene TRBJ2-1; possibly TRBD2 for D (6 bases). The sequencing used peripheral blood, collected 28 days after the second AZD1222 dose. The chain's CDR3 is CASSFYFGTPSPHEQFF. The DNA of the CDR3 is TGTGCCAGCAGTTTTTATTTCGGGACTCCTTCCCCCCATGAGCAGTTCTTC.